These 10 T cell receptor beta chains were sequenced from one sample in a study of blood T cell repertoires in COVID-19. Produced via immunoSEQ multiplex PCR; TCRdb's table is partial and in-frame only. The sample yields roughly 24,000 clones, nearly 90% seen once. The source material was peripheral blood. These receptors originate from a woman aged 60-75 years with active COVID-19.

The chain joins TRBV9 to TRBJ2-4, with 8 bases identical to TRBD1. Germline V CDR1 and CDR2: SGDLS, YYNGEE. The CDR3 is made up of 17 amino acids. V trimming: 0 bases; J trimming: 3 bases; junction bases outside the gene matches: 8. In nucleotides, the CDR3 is TGTGCCAGCAGCGTAGGTCCAGGGGGCGCGTTCAAAAACATTCAGTACTTC. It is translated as CASSVGPGGAFKNIQYF.

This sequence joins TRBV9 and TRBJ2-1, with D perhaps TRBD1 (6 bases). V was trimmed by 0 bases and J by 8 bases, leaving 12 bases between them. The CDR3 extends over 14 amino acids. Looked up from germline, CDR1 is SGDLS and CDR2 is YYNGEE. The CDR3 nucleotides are TGTGCCAGCAGCGTAGTAGGGGGTGGTGATGAGCAGTTCTTC. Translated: CASSVVGGGDEQFF.

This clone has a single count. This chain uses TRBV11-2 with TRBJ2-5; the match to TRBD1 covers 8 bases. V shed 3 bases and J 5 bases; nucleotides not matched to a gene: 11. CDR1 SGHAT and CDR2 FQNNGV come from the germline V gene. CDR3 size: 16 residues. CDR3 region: CASSLGMGQAQETQYF. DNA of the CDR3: TGTGCCAGCAGCTTGGGTATGGGACAGGCACAGGAGACCCAGTACTTC. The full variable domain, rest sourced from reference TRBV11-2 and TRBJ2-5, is EAGVAQSPRYKIIEKRQSVAFWCNPISGHATLYWYQQILGQGPKLLIQFQNNGVVDDSQLPKDRFSAERLKGVDSTLKIQPAKLEDSAVYLCASSLGMGQAQETQYFGPGTRLLVL.

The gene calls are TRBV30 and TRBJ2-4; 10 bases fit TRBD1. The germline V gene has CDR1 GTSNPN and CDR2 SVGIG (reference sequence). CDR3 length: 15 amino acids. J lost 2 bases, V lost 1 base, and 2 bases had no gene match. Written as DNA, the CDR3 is TGTGCCTGGAGTGGGGACAGGGGAACCAAAAACATTCAGTACTTC. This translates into CAWSGDRGTKNIQYF.

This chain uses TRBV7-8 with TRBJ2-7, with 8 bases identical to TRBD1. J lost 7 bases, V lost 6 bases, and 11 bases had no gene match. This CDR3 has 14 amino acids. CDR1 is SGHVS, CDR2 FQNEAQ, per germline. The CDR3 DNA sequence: TGTGCCAGCAGTCCGGACAGGGTGAAGGATGAGCAGTACTTC. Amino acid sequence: CASSPDRVKDEQYF.

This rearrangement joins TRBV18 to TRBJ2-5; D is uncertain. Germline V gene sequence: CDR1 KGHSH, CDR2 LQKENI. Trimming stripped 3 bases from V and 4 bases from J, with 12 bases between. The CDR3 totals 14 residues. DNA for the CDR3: TGTGCCAGCTCACCCCCCTCGCGCGTAGAGACCCAGTACTTC. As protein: CASSPPSRVETQYF. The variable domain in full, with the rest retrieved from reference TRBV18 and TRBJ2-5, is NAGVMQNPRHLVRRRGQEARLRCSPMKGHSHVYWYRQLPEEGLKFMVYLQKENIIDESGMPKERFSAEFPKEGPSILRIQQVVRGDSAAYFCASSPPSRVETQYFGPGTRLLVL.

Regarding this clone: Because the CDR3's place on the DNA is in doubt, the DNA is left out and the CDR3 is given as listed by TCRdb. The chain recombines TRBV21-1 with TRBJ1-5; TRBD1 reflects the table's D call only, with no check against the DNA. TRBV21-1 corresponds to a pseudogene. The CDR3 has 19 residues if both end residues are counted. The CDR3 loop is CASSKWGSGTTSDNQPQHF.

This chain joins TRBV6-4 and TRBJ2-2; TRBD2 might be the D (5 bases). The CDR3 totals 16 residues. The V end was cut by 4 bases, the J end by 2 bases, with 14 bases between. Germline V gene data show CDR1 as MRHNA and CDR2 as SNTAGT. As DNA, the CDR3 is TGTGCCAGCAGTGTCAAAGGCGGGCTTAACACCGGGGAGCTGTTTTTT. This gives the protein CASSVKGGLNTGELFF.

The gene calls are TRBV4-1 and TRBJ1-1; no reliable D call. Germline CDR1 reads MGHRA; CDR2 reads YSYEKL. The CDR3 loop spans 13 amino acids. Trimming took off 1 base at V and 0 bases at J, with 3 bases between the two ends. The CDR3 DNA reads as TGCGCCAGCAGCCAAGCGGTGAACACTGAAGCTTTCTTT. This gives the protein CASSQAVNTEAFF.

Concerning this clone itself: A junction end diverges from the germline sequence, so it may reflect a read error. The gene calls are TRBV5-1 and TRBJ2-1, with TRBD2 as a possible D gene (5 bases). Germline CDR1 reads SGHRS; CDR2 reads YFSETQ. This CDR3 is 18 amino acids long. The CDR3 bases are TGCGCCAGCAGCTTGGGGGTTGTTCCCGGACTGTTCTACATTGAGCAGTTCTTC. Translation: CASSLGVVPGLFYIEQFF.